The clone carrying this T cell receptor beta chain was observed many times. The antigen is unknown. One entry per CDR3 protein, called by TCRdb with MiXCR from the PCR reads. The repertoire holds roughly 630,000 distinct CDR3 sequences, with about 25% as singletons. The entry originates in a study of molecular identifiers for immune sequencing clone quantification. Study-wide points: Clones above 20 RNA copies held over 98% of effector molecules, under 1% in naive cells. Underestimated sizes of highly expanded clones could result from identical TCR molecules that share a barcode.

This receptor was identified in a human donor in good health. Some libraries in this study had Jurkat cell RNA spiked in. The sequenced sample consisted of naive CD8+ T cells from blood, with Jurkat cell RNA spiked in. Documented subset: FACS-sorted CD8+CD4-CCR7+CD45RA+ naive T cells.

The CDR3 DNA reads TGTGCCAGCAGTACAACCGGGACCCCCTACGGGGCCAACGTCCTGACTTTC. It translates to CASSTTGTPYGANVLTF. The rearrangement links TRBV25-1 to TRBJ2-6; TRBD1 or TRBD2 may be the D gene (5 bases each). Per the germline V gene, CDR1 is MGHDK and CDR2 is SYGVNS. The CDR3 is 17 residues long. Deletions cut 5 bases from V and 4 bases from J, with 18 bases between.